This TCR beta chain was profiled in a study of identical twins. Study results and caveats: The study based its conclusions on cross-sectional statistical analysis and did not follow the same donors.

On this clonotype itself: What it binds is unknown.

Per germline, CDR1 SGHAT and CDR2 FQNNGV. The V gene end was trimmed by 1 base and the J gene end by 5 bases; junction bases not matched to a gene: 8. This CDR3 contains 16 residues. After template switching added a universal primer site, the resulting cDNA carried unique molecular identifiers. A single record per CDR3 protein comes from TCRdb applying MiXCR to the 5' RACE reads. The sample lists approximately 470,000 distinct CDR3 sequences, around 14% seen once, with about 0.54% in the top ten. Everyone who gave samples was a healthy Caucasian. This sample was also put to use in a study of yellow fever vaccine responses in identical twins.

The sequencing sample was made of CD4+ T cells sorted from blood. This receptor was taken from a woman aged 18-29 years in good health. This chain joins TRBV11-2 and TRBJ2-5; 9 bases agree with TRBD1. The CDR3 protein is CASSLAYRGQRETQYF. CDR3 in DNA: TGTGCCAGCAGCTTAGCCTACAGGGGGCAAAGGGAGACCCAGTACTTC. The full variable domain, rest sourced from reference TRBV11-2 and TRBJ2-5, is EAGVAQSPRYKIIEKRQSVAFWCNPISGHATLYWYQQILGQGPKLLIQFQNNGVVDDSQLPKDRFSAERLKGVDSTLKIQPAKLEDSAVYLCASSLAYRGQRETQYFGPGTRLLVL.